These 27 T cell receptor beta chains were all obtained from the same sample, sequenced in a study of cytomegalovirus exposure and HLA in healthy donors. PCR primers comprised 60 Vbeta and 13 Jbeta primers. Only in-frame clones appear in the TCRdb table, and some are missing; sequencing was by immunoSEQ multiplex PCR. The sample has about 160,000 clones. Sequenced input: PBMCs. These receptors all stem from a man under 40 in good health and CMV-seronegative.

The chain carries TRBV11-2 and TRBJ2-1; unclear D gene. The CDR3 extends over 16 amino acids. Germline V CDR1 and CDR2: SGHAT, FQNNGV. Trimming removed 5 bases at V and 0 bases at J, with 14 bases between. The CDR3 nucleotides read TGTGCCAGCAGCATCACTCGTTGGAGCTCCTACAATGAGCAGTTCTTC. Its translation: CASSITRWSSYNEQFF.

The rearrangement uses TRBV4-3 and TRBJ2-4; D not certain. CDR3 length: 15 amino acids. Germline assignment: CDR1 LGHNA and CDR2 YSLEER. Trimming shortened V by 0 bases and J by 6 bases, and 12 bases separated the two germline ends. The CDR3 loop reads CASSQDGGSANIQYF. The DNA of the CDR3 is TGCGCCAGCAGCCAAGATGGCGGCAGTGCAAACATTCAGTACTTC.

The V gene is TRBV5-4, the J gene TRBJ1-4; TRBD1 might be the D (6 bases). The V end was cut by 3 bases, the J end by 0 bases, with 15 bases between. This CDR3 is built from 17 residues. Germline V CDR1 and CDR2: SGHNT, YYREEE (reference sequence). As DNA, the CDR3 is TGTGCCAGCAGCTCCCCGACAGGAAGGGCAACTAATGAAAAACTGTTTTTT. This translates into CASSSPTGRATNEKLFF.

This sequence joins TRBV7-8 and TRBJ2-1; 11 nucleotides align to TRBD2. Germline V gene sequence: CDR1 SGHVS, CDR2 FQNEAQ. Trimming took 5 bases from V and 0 from J; bases not matched to a gene: 6. CDR3 length equals 17 residues. Here the CDR3 reads CASSPGSGRDSYNEQFF. The DNA for the CDR3 is TGTGCCAGCAGCCCCGGTAGCGGGAGGGACTCCTACAATGAGCAGTTCTTC.

The chain joins TRBV19 to TRBJ2-2; the match to TRBD1 covers 10 bases. This CDR3 contains 15 residues. The germline CDR1 and CDR2 sequences are LNHDA and SQIVND (reference sequence). V lost 3 bases to trimming and J lost 5 bases; unmatched junction nucleotides: 3. The CDR3 sequence is CASSMGQGRTGELFF. For the CDR3, the DNA is TGTGCCAGTAGTATGGGACAGGGGAGGACCGGGGAGCTGTTTTTT.

The chain uses TRBV11-2 and TRBJ1-2; 9 positions agree with TRBD1. Looked up from germline, CDR1 is SGHAT and CDR2 is FQNNGV. The CDR3 consists of 15 residues. Germline trimming cut 9 bases from V and 2 bases from J; bases unmatched to any gene: 10. The CDR3, as DNA: TGTGCCAGAATTCTCCCGGACAGGGGCAACTATGGCTACACCTTC. Protein sequence: CARILPDRGNYGYTF.

V is TRBV7-2 and J is TRBJ2-3; 12 bases match TRBD2. Losses at the gene ends were 3 bases for V and 2 bases for J; bases not matched to a gene: 6. CDR1 and CDR2 (germline): SGHTA, FQGNSA. CDR3 length: 17 amino acids. This chain's CDR3 is CASSLDLAGGLTDTQYF. DNA of the CDR3: TGTGCCAGCAGCTTGGATCTAGCGGGAGGGCTCACAGATACGCAGTATTTT. The full variable domain, completed using reference TRBV7-2 and TRBJ2-3, is GAGVSQSPSNKVTEKGKDVELRCDPISGHTALYWYRQSLGQGLEFLIYFQGNSAPDKSGLPSDRFSAERTGGSVSTLTIQRTQQEDSAVYLCASSLDLAGGLTDTQYFGPGTRLTVL.

The J gene is TRBJ1-1, the V gene TRBV6-5, with D possibly TRBD1 on 5 matching bases. This CDR3 is built from 15 residues. The germline CDR1 and CDR2 sequences are MNHEY and SVGAGI. With 0 bases removed from V and 4 bases from J, the gap between germline ends came to 12 bases. The CDR3 region is CASSYSNWGGTEAFF. The CDR3 DNA follows: TGTGCCAGCAGTTACTCGAATTGGGGGGGCACTGAAGCTTTCTTT.

This chain connects TRBV19 to TRBJ2-1; 15 positions agree with TRBD2. The ends lost 5 bases at V and 3 bases at J; junction bases unmatched: 5. Per the germline V gene, CDR1 is LNHDA and CDR2 is SQIVND (reference sequence). This CDR3 contains 17 residues. CDR3: CASSWTSGRANYNEQFF. DNA for the CDR3: TGTGCCAGTAGTTGGACTAGCGGGAGGGCCAACTACAATGAGCAGTTCTTC. Full variable domain (rest looked up from reference TRBV19 and TRBJ2-1): DGGITQSPKYLFRKEGQNVTLSCEQNLNHDAMYWYRQDPGQGLRLIYYSQIVNDFQKGDIAEGYSVSREKKESFPLTVTSAQKNPTAFYLCASSWTSGRANYNEQFFGPGTRLTVL.

V is TRBV7-2 and J is TRBJ1-2; 7 bases agree with TRBD1. CDR1 is SGHTA and CDR2 is FQGNSA in the germline V gene. V lost 2 bases and J lost 4; bases outside the gene matches: 7. The CDR3 covers 15 residues. As DNA, the CDR3 is TGTGCCAGCAGCTTAACAGGGGTAGAAGTCTATGGCTACACCTTC. It translates to CASSLTGVEVYGYTF.

This rearrangement joins TRBV5-1 to TRBJ1-2; D perhaps matches TRBD1 (5 bases). This CDR3 has 15 amino acids. The germline V and J ends were trimmed by 4 bases and 1 base, with 14 bases remaining between them. Germline V gene lookup returns CDR1 SGHRS and CDR2 YFSETQ. The CDR3 DNA sequence: TGCGCCAGCAGCGTCTTAGGAGGGGATAACTATGGCTACACCTTC. Its translation: CASSVLGGDNYGYTF.

V and J are TRBV10-3 and TRBJ2-7, with 7 bases matching TRBD1. There are 14 residues in the CDR3. V was clipped by 6 bases and J by 5 bases; unmatched bases: 10. Looked up from germline, CDR1 is ENHRY and CDR2 is SYGVKD. The CDR3 nucleotides are TGTGCCATCAGGCAAGCTAACAGGGGCCACGAGCAGTACTTC. Protein sequence: CAIRQANRGHEQYF.

The chain recombines TRBV15 with TRBJ2-7; TRBD1 aligns across 7 bases. The CDR3 loop spans 11 amino acids. Germline-derived CDR1 and CDR2 are LNHNV and YYDKDF (reference sequence). Trimming at V came to 9 bases and at J to 6 bases, leaving 5 bases not matched to a gene. CDR3 protein: CATGNRGEQYF. The CDR3 DNA sequence: TGTGCCACTGGGAACAGGGGCGAGCAGTACTTC.

The chain employs TRBV29-1 and TRBJ2-1, with D perhaps TRBD2 (6 bases). This CDR3 has 13 residues. Deletions cut 6 bases from V and 4 bases from J, with 13 bases between. Germline loops: CDR1 SQVTM, CDR2 ANQGSEA. The CDR3 DNA reads as TGCAGCGTAACGGGACTGAGATACAATGAGCAGTTCTTC. It yields the protein CSVTGLRYNEQFF.

CDR3 DNA sequence: TGTGCCAGCAGTTTTTCGGGACTGACCTACGAGCAGTACTTC. Its translation: CASSFSGLTYEQYF. The V and J genes are TRBV27 and TRBJ2-7; weak D call: TRBD2 (6 bases). Germline lookup yields CDR1 MNHEY and CDR2 SMNVEV (reference sequence). CDR3 length: 14 residues. The V end was cut by 3 bases, the J end by 2 bases, with 11 bases between.

The CDR3 loop is CASSPRTANEQYF. The CDR3 nucleotides are TGTGCCAGCTCACCCCGGACAGCCAACGAGCAGTACTTC. This sequence joins TRBV18 and TRBJ2-7; tentative D call: TRBD1 (6 bases). The V end was cut by 3 bases, the J end by 5 bases, with 11 bases between. The germline V gene encodes CDR1 KGHSH and CDR2 LQKENI. CDR3 length: 13 amino acids.

This chain uses TRBV19 with TRBJ2-7; weak D call: TRBD2 (5 bases). Trimming stripped 3 bases from V and 5 bases from J, with 14 bases between. The germline V gene encodes CDR1 LNHDA and CDR2 SQIVND (reference sequence). The CDR3 sequence is 14 residues long. The CDR3 DNA reads TGTGCCAGTAGTATCGCCCCCGGGATCGACGAGCAGTACTTC. It specifies CASSIAPGIDEQYF.

The gene calls are TRBV5-6 and TRBJ2-5, with 9 bases matching TRBD2. The end of the DNA fits TRBJ2-7 better, so the J call may be wrong. Germline V gives CDR1 SGHDT, CDR2 YYEEEE. The CDR3 is 16 amino acids. The CDR3 region has the DNA TGTGCCAGCAGCTTCCGAAGGACTAGCGCAGATTACGAGCAGTACTTC. Its translation is CASSFRRTSADYEQYF.

The V and J genes are TRBV4-1 and TRBJ2-7, with 14 bases matching TRBD2. Losses at the gene ends were 4 bases for V and 3 bases for J; bases not matched to a gene: 5. The germline CDR1 and CDR2 sequences are MGHRA and YSYEKL. The CDR3 covers 16 residues. The CDR3 DNA reads TGCGCCAGCAGCCCCGGGACTAGCGGGAGACACTACGAGCAGTACTTC. Its translation: CASSPGTSGRHYEQYF.

The chain joins TRBV19 to TRBJ2-3; 12 positions match TRBD2. Germline V gives CDR1 LNHDA, CDR2 SQIVND (reference sequence). CDR3 length: 17 amino acids. V shed 8 bases and J 0 bases; nucleotides not matched to a gene: 9. The CDR3 DNA reads as TGTGCCAGTTCACTAGCGGGAGGCTGGGCTAGCACAGATACGCAGTATTTT. It specifies CASSLAGGWASTDTQYF.

The chain carries TRBV10-2 and TRBJ1-1; D not resolved. In germline, CDR1 is WSHSY, CDR2 SAAADI. The V gene lost 2 bases and the J gene lost 5 bases, with 6 bases spanning the gap. The CDR3 length is 12 residues. This CDR3 is CASSEGRTEAFF. CDR3 coding DNA: TGCGCCAGCAGTGAGGGGAGGACTGAAGCTTTCTTT.

This chain connects TRBV25-1 to TRBJ1-1; no reliable D call. Germline-derived CDR1 and CDR2 are MGHDK and SYGVNS. The CDR3 runs to 14 residues. Trimming removed 6 bases from V and 4 bases from J, with 15 bases in between. The CDR3 DNA is TGTGCCAGCAGAACTCGGGGAGGCGGCACTGAAGCTTTCTTT. Protein product: CASRTRGGGTEAFF.

The V gene is TRBV6-5, the J gene TRBJ2-7; the D gene is possibly TRBD2 (6 bases). CDR1 MNHEY and CDR2 SVGAGI come from the germline V gene. V lost 6 bases and J lost 3, with 18 bases in between. The CDR3 is 15 amino acids. The CDR3 is CASRNSGTALYEQYF. CDR3 sequence (DNA): TGTGCCAGCAGAAATAGCGGAACTGCCCTCTACGAGCAGTACTTC.

J is TRBJ2-5 and V is TRBV2; D is possibly TRBD1 (8 bases). Germline CDR1 is SNHLY and CDR2 is FYNNEI. This CDR3 region has 14 residues. V was shortened by 7 bases and J by 5 bases, with 17 bases between the two germline ends. CDR3 nucleotide sequence: TGTGCCAGCACCCGGACAGGGAGGGAGGAGACCCAGTACTTC. Amino acids: CASTRTGREETQYF.

The chain couples TRBV14 to TRBJ2-5; 9 bases align to TRBD1. The trim removed 4 bases at V and 7 bases at J, leaving 10 bases unmatched. Germline assignment: CDR1 SGHDN and CDR2 FVKESK. The CDR3 is 15 residues long. The chain's CDR3 is CASSPLRDRAGTQYF. For the CDR3, the DNA is TGTGCCAGCAGCCCCCTGCGGGACAGGGCCGGGACCCAGTACTTC.

This rearrangement joins TRBV10-2 to TRBJ2-1; D is perhaps TRBD2 (8 bases). The CDR3 sequence is 14 residues long. Trimming removed 0 bases from V and 12 bases from J, with 15 bases in between. The V gene's germline CDR1 is WSHSY and CDR2 SAAADI. CDR3 sequence (DNA): TGCGCCAGCAGTGAGTCGGGACAGCGGGAGAGGCAGTTCTTC. Protein: CASSESGQRERQFF.

This chain joins TRBV30 and TRBJ2-5, with 7 positions matching TRBD1. The CDR3 is 16 residues long. The ends lost 4 bases at V and 1 base at J; junction bases unmatched: 12. Germline V gives CDR1 GTSNPN, CDR2 SVGIG (reference sequence). In DNA, the CDR3 is TGTGCCTGGATTGGTCCCGGGACAGCGTCCCAAGAGACCCAGTACTTC. Translating it yields CAWIGPGTASQETQYF.